These 5 T cell receptor beta chains originate from one sample sequenced in a study of shared clonotypes between healthy human individuals. Clones were sequenced by immunoSEQ multiplex PCR, and TCRdb holds only the in-frame ones, with some missing. Of 800,000 to 1,200,000 clones listed, around 82% are singletons. The sample taken for sequencing was memory CD4+ T cells from PBMCs. Subset meaning: CD45RA-negative fraction. These receptors came from a man younger than 35 in good health. Some clones in this sample may be carry-over from other donors' samples.

This chain connects TRBV21-1 to TRBJ1-2; no DNA check was done on the table's D call, TRBD1. TRBV21-1 constitutes a pseudogene. There are 16 residues in the CDR3. The CDR3 protein is CASSKGDSGGLYGYTF. The DNA for the CDR3 is TGTGCCAGCAGCAAAGGGGACAGTGGCGGCCTCTATGGCTACACCTTC.

The chain uses TRBV7-2 and TRBJ2-2; possibly TRBD2 for D (5 bases). The CDR3 totals 17 residues. Germline V gives CDR1 SGHTA, CDR2 FQGNSA. The V end lost 2 bases, the J end lost 6 bases, and 19 bases lay between the germline ends. This CDR3 reads CASSLRPSPRESGELFF. CDR3 DNA sequence: TGTGCCAGCAGCTTAAGGCCTAGCCCCCGTGAGTCCGGGGAGCTGTTTTTT.

This clone has just a few counts. The identical CDR3 is also encoded by other nucleotide sequences in the sample. The rearrangement links TRBV7-2 to TRBJ2-5; 8 bases agree with TRBD1. With V trimmed by 3 bases and J by 2 bases, 2 bases remained unmatched. CDR1 and CDR2 from the germline V gene are SGHTA and FQGNSA. The CDR3 is 14 residues long. Here the CDR3 reads CASSLGQAQETQYF. The CDR3 DNA follows: TGTGCCAGCAGCTTGGGACAGGCTCAAGAGACCCAGTACTTC.

This clone was recorded once. This chain joins TRBV2 and TRBJ1-3; perhaps TRBD1 as D (5 bases). V was pared by 4 bases and J by 0 bases, with 13 bases between. The CDR3 length is 16 residues. Germline values: CDR1 SNHLY, CDR2 FYNNEI. CDR3 amino acids: CASSAGASFSGNTIYF. In DNA form, the CDR3 reads TGTGCCAGCAGTGCTGGGGCGTCATTCTCTGGAAACACCATATATTTT.

The chain uses TRBV9 and TRBJ2-2; 10 nucleotides line up with TRBD2. This CDR3 region has 17 residues. In germline, CDR1 is SGDLS, CDR2 YYNGEE. J lost 4 bases, V lost 4 bases, and 10 bases had no gene match. The CDR3 nucleotides read TGTGCCAGCAGCCTCATAGCGGGAGGTCCGCCCACCGGGGAGCTGTTTTTT. This sequence encodes CASSLIAGGPPTGELFF. Complete variable domain (other parts from reference TRBV9 and TRBJ2-2): DSGVTQTPKHLITATGQRVTLRCSPRSGDLSVYWYQQSLDQGLQFLIQYYNGEERAKGNILERFSAQQFPDLHSELNLSSLELGDSALYFCASSLIAGGPPTGELFFGEGSRLTVL.